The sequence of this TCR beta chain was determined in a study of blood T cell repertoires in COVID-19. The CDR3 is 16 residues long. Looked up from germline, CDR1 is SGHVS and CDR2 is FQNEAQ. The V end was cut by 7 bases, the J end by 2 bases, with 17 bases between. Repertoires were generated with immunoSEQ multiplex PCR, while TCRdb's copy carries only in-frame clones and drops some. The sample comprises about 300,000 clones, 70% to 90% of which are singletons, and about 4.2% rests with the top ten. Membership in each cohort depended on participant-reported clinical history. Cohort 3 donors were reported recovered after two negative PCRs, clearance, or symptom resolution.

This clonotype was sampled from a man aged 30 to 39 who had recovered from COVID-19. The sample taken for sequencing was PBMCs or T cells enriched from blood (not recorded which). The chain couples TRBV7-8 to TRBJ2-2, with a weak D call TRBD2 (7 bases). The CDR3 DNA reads TGTGCCAGCACCCGGCCCCGGGGGGCAAACACCGGGGAGCTGTTTTTT. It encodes CASTRPRGANTGELFF.